This TCR beta chain was sequenced during a study of T-cell reconstitution after alpha-beta-depleted transplantation in children. Library preparation (for TCRbeta) was performed with unique molecular identifiers. TCRdb fed the PCR reads into MiXCR, producing one record per CDR3 protein. This sample has some 200,000 distinct CDR3 sequences, with more than 12% found just once. Germline V gives CDR1 MNHNS, CDR2 SASEGT. This CDR3 is 16 amino acids long. With 2 bases removed from V and 0 bases from J, the gap between germline ends came to 11 bases. The origin of this receptor is a human donor who donated a stem cell graft to a child with acute lymphoblastic leukemia. The chain is built from TRBV6-1 and TRBJ2-1, with D uncertain. This specimen was PBMCs from the stem cell graft donor, taken from the stem cell graft. The CDR3 nucleotides are TGTGCCAGCAGTGAAAGGGTCAGGAGCTCCTACAATGAGCAGTTCTTC. Translating gives CASSERVRSSYNEQFF.